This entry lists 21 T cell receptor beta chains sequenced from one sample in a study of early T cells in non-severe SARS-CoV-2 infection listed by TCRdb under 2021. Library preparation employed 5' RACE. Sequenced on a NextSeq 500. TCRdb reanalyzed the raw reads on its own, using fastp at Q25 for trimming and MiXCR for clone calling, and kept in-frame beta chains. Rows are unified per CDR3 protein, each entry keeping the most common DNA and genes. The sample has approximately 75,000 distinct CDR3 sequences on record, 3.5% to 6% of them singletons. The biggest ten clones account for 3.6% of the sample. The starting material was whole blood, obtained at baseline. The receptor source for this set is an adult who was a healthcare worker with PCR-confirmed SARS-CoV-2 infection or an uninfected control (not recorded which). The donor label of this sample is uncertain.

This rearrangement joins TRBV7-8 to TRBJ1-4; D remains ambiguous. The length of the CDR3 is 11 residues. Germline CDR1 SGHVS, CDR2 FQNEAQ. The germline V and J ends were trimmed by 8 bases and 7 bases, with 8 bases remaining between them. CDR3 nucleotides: TGTGCCAGCCGATCCCTTGAAAAACTGTTTTTT. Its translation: CASRSLEKLFF.

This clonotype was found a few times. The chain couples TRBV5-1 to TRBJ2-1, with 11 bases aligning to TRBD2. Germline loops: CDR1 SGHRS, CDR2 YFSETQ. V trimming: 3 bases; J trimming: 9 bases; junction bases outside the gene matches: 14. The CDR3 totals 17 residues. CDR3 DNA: TGCGCCAGCAGCTCCCCGGGAGGTAGCGGGGGGGCTCGTGAGCAGTTCTTC. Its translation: CASSSPGGSGGAREQFF.

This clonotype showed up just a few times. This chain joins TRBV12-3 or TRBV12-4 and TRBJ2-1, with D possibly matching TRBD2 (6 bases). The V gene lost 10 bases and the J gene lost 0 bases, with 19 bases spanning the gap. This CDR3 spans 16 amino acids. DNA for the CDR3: TGTGCCATCAGAGGAGGGGCAGGGAGCTCCTACAATGAGCAGTTCTTC. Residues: CAIRGGAGSSYNEQFF.

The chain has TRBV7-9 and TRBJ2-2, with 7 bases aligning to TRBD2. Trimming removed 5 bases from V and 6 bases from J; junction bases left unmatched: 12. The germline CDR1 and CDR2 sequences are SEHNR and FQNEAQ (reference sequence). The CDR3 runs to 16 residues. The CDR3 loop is CASSPQRGDMAGELFF. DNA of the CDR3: TGTGCCAGCAGCCCCCAGCGGGGTGACATGGCCGGGGAGCTGTTTTTT.

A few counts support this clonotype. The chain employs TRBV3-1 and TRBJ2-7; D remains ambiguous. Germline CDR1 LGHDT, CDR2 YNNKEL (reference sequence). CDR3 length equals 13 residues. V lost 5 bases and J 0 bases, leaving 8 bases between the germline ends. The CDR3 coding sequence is TGTGCCAGCAGCGAGGAGAACTCCTACGAGCAGTACTTC. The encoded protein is CASSEENSYEQYF.

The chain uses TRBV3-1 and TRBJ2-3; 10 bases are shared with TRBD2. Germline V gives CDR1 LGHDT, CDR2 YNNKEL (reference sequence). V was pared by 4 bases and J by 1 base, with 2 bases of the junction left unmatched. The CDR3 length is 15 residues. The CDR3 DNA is TGTGCCAGCAGCCTTGGGACTAGCGGCACAGATACGCAGTATTTT. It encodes CASSLGTSGTDTQYF.

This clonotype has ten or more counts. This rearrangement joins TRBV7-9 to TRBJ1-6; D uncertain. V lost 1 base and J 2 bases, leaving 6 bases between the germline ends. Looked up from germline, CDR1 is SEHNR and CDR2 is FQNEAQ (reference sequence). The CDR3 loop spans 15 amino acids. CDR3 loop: CASSLVRTYNSPLHF. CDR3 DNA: TGTGCCAGCAGCTTAGTTAGGACCTATAATTCACCCCTCCACTTT.

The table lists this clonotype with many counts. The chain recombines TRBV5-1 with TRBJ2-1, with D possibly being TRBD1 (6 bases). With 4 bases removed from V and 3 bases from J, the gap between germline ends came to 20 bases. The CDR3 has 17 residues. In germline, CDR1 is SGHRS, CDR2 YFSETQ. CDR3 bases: TGCGCCAGCAGCGGACCAGACCGGGACACGGTCTACAATGAGCAGTTCTTC. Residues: CASSGPDRDTVYNEQFF.

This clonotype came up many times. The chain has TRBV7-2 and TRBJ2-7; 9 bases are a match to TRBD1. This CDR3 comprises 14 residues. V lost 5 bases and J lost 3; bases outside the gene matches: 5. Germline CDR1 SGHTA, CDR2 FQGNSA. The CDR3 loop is CASSAGTGNYEQYF. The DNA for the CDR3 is TGTGCCAGCAGCGCCGGGACAGGGAACTACGAGCAGTACTTC.

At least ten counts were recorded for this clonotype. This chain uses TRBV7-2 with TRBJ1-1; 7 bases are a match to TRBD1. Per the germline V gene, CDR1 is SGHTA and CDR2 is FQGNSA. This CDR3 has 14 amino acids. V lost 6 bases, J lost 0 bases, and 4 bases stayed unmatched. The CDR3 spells CASRGGEVNTEAFF. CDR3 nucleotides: TGTGCCAGCAGAGGGGGCGAGGTGAACACTGAAGCTTTCTTT.

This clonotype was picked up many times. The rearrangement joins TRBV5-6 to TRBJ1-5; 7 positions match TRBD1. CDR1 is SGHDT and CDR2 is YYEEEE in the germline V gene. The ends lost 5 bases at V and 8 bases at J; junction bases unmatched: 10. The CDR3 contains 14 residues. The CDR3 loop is CASRRQGYEEPQHF. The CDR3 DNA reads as TGTGCCAGCAGAAGACAGGGATATGAAGAGCCCCAGCATTTT.

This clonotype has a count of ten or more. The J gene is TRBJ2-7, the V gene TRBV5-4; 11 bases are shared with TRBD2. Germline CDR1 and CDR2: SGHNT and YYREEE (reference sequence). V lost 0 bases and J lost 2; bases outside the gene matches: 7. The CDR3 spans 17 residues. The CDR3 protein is CASSLGLGTSGAYEQYF. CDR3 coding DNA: TGTGCCAGCAGCTTGGGCCTAGGGACTAGCGGCGCCTACGAGCAGTACTTC.

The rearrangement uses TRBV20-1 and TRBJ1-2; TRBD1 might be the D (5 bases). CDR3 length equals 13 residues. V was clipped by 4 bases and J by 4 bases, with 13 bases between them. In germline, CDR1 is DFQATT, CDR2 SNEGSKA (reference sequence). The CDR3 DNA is TGCAGTGCTAAGCCCGACAGAACCTATGGCTACACCTTC. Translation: CSAKPDRTYGYTF.

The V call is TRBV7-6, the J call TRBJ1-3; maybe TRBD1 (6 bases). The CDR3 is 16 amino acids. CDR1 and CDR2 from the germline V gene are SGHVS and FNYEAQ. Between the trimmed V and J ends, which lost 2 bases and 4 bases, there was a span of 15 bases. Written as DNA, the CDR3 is TGTGCCAGCAGCTTAAACAGGGAATTACGAGGAAACACCATATATTTT. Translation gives CASSLNRELRGNTIYF.

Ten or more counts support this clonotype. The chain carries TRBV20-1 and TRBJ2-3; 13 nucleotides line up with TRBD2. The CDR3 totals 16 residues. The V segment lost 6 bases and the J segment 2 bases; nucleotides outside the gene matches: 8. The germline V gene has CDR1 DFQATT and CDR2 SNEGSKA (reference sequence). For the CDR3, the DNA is TGCAGTGCCCAGGGACTAGCGGGGCCTTACACAGATACGCAGTATTTT. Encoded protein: CSAQGLAGPYTDTQYF.

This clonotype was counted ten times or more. Here the CDR3 reads CASSLGAPDNSYEQYF. The CDR3 nucleotides read TGTGCCAGCAGCTTAGGGGCGCCAGACAATTCCTACGAGCAGTACTTC. This sequence joins TRBV7-9 and TRBJ2-7; D remains ambiguous. The CDR3 totals 16 residues. In germline, CDR1 is SEHNR, CDR2 FQNEAQ (reference sequence). V lost 1 base to trimming and J lost 1 base, with 14 bases between them.

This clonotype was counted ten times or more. CDR3 bases: TGTGCCAGCAGTCGGGGTGGGACATACGAGCAGTACTTC. Residues: CASSRGGTYEQYF. The chain combines TRBV12-3 or TRBV12-4 with TRBJ2-7, with D possibly being TRBD1 (6 bases). V lost 5 bases and J 4 bases, leaving 12 bases between the germline ends. There are 13 residues in the CDR3.

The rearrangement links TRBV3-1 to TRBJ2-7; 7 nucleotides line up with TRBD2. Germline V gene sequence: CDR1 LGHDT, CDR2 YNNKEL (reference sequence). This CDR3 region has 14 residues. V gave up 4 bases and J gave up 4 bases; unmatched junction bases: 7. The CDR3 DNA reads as TGTGCCAGCAGCCCTGCTAGCGGCGCTTACGAGCAGTACTTC. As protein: CASSPASGAYEQYF.

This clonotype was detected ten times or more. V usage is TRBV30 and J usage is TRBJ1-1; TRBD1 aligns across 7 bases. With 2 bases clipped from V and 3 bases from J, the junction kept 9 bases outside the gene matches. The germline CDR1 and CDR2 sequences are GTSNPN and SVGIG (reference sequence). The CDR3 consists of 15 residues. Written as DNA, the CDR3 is TGTGCCTGGAGTAACAGACAGGGCGGCTACACTGAAGCTTTCTTT. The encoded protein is CAWSNRQGGYTEAFF.

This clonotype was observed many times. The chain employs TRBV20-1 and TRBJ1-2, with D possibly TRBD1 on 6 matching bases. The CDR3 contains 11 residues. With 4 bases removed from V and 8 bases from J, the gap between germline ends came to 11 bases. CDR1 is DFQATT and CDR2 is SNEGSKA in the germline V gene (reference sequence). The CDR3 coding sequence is TGCAGTGCTAAGAGGGGGAACGGCTACACCTTC. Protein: CSAKRGNGYTF.

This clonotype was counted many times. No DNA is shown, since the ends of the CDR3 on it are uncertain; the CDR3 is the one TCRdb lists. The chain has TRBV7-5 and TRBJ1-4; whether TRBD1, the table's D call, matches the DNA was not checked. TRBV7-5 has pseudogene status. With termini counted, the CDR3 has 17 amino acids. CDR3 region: CISVPEALQGPLEKLFF.